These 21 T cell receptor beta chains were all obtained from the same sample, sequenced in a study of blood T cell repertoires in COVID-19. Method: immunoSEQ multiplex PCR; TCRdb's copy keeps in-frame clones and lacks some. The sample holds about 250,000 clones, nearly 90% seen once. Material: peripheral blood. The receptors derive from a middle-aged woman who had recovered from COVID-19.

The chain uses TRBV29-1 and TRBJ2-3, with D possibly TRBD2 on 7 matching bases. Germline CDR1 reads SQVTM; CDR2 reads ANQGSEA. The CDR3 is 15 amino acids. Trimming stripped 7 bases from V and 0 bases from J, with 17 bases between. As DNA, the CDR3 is TGCAGCGGGCTCGGGGGGCCGAAAAGCACAGATACGCAGTATTTT. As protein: CSGLGGPKSTDTQYF.

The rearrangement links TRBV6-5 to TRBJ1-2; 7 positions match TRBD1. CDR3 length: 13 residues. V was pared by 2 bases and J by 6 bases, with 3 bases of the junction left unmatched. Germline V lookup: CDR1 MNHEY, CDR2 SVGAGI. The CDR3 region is CASSYPDRDGYTF. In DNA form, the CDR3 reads TGTGCCAGCAGTTACCCAGACAGGGATGGCTACACCTTC.

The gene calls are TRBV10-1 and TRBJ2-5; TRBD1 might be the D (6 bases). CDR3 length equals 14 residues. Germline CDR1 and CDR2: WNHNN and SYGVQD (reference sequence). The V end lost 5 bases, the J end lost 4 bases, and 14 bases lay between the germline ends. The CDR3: CASSKGDTRETQYF. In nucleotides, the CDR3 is TGCGCCAGCAGTAAGGGGGACACCCGAGAGACCCAGTACTTC.

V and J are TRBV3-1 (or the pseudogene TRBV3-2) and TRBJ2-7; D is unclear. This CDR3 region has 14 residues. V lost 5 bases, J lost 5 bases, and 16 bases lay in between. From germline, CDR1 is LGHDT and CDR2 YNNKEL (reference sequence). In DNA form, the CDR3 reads TGTGCCAGCAGCACCGGAGTAGGTTCCAACGAGCAGTACTTC. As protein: CASSTGVGSNEQYF.

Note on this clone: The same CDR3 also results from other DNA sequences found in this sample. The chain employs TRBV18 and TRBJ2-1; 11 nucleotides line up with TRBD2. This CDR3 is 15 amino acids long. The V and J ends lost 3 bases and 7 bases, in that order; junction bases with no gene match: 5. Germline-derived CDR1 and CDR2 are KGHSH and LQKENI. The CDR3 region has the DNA TGTGCCAGCTCACCGAGAGGGACTAGCGGAAATGAGCAGTTCTTC. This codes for CASSPRGTSGNEQFF.

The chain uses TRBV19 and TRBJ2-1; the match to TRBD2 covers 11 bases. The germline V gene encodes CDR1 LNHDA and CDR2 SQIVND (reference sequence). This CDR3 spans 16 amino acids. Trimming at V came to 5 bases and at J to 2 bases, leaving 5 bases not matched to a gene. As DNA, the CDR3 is TGTGCCAGTAGTGGGAAGACTAGCGGGGCCTACAATGAGCAGTTCTTC. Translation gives CASSGKTSGAYNEQFF.

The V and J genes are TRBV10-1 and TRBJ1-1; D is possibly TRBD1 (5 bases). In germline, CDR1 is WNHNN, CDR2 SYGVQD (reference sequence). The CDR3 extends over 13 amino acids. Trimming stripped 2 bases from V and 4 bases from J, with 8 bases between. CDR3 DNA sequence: TGCGCCAGCAGTGAGAGGGGCAGCACTGAAGCTTTCTTT. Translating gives CASSERGSTEAFF.

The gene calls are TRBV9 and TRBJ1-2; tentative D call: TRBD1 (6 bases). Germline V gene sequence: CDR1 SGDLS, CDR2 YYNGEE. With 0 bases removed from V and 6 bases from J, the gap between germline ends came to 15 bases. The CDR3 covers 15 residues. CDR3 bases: TGTGCCAGCAGCGTAGGTGGAGGGGGGACTAATGGCTACACCTTC. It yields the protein CASSVGGGGTNGYTF. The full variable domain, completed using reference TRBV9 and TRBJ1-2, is DSGVTQTPKHLITATGQRVTLRCSPRSGDLSVYWYQQSLDQGLQFLIQYYNGEERAKGNILERFSAQQFPDLHSELNLSSLELGDSALYFCASSVGGGGTNGYTFGSGTRLTVV.

The CDR3 here is CASSSRDTPGGYTF. The CDR3 DNA reads TGCGCCAGCAGCTCCCGGGACACACCTGGGGGCTACACCTTC. This rearrangement joins TRBV5-1 to TRBJ1-2; possibly TRBD1 for D (6 bases). The CDR3 totals 14 residues. V lost 3 bases and J 8 bases, leaving 17 bases between the germline ends. CDR1 SGHRS and CDR2 YFSETQ come from the germline V gene. The full variable domain, rest sourced from reference TRBV5-1 and TRBJ1-2, is KAGVTQTPRYLIKTRGQQVTLSCSPISGHRSVSWYQQTPGQGLQFLFEYFSETQRNKGNFPGRFSGRQFSNSRSEMNVSTLELGDSALYLCASSSRDTPGGYTFGSGTRLTVV.

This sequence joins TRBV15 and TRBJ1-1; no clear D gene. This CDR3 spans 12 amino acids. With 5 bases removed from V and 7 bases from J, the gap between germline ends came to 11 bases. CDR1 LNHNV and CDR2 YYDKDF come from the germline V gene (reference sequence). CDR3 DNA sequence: TGTGCCACCAGCGGACCGGGAGGTGAAGCTTTCTTT. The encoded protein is CATSGPGGEAFF.

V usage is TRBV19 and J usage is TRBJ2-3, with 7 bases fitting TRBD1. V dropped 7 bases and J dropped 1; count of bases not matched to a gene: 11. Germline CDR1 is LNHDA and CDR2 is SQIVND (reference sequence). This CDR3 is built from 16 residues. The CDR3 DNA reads TGTGCCAGTAACCCCGGGACAGACTACCGCACAGATACGCAGTATTTT. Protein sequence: CASNPGTDYRTDTQYF.

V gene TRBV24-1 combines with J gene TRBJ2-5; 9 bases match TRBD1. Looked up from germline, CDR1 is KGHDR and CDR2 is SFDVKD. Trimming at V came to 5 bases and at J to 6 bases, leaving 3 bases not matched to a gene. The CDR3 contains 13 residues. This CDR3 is CATSGTGVQTQYF. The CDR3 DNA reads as TGTGCCACCAGTGGGACAGGGGTTCAGACCCAGTACTTC.

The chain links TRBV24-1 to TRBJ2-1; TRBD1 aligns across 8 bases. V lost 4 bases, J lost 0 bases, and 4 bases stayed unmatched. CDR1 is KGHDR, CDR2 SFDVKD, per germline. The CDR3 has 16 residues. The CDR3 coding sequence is TGTGCCACCAGTGACCAGGACAGGGCCTCCTACAATGAGCAGTTCTTC. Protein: CATSDQDRASYNEQFF.

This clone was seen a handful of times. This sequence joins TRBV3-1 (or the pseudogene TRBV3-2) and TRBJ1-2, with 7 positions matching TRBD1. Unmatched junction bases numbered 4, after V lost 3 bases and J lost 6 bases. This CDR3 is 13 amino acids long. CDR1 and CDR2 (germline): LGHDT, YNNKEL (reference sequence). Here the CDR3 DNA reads TGTGCCAGCAGCCAGGGGGACAGCCATGGCTACACCTTC. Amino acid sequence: CASSQGDSHGYTF.

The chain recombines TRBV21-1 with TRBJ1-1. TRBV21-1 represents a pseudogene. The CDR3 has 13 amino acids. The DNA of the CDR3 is TGTGCCAGCAGCCGAGGGGGGGAGGGACTGGCTTTCTTT. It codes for CASSRGGEGLAFF.

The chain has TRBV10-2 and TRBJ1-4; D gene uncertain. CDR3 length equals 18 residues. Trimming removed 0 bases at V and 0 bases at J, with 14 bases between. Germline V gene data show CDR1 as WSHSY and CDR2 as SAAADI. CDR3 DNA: TGCGCCAGCAGTGAGTCGAGACTGGGAGCTGCAACTAATGAAAAACTGTTTTTT. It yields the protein CASSESRLGAATNEKLFF.

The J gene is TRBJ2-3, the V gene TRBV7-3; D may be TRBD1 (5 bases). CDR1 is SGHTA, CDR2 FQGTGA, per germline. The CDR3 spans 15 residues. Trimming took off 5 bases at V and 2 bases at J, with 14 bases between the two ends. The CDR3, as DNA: TGTGCCAGCAGCCAAGGGGCGGCCGCCACAGATACGCAGTATTTT. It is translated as CASSQGAAATDTQYF. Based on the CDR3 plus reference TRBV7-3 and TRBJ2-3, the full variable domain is GAGVSQTPSNKVTEKGKYVELRCDPISGHTALYWYRQSLGQGPEFLIYFQGTGAADDSGLPNDRFFAVRPEGSVSTLKIQRTERGDSAVYLCASSQGAAATDTQYFGPGTRLTVL.

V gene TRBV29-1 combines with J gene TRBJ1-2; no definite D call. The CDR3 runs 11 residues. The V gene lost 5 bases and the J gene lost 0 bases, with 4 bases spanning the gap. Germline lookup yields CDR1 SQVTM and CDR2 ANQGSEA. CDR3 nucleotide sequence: TGCAGCGTTTCGTCTAACTATGGCTACACCTTC. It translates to CSVSSNYGYTF.

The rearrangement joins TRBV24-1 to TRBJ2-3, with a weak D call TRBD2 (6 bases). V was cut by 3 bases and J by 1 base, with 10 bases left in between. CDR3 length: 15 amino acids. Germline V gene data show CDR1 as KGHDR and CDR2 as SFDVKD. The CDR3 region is CATSDTKRGTDTQYF. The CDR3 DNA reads TGTGCCACCAGTGATACGAAGCGGGGCACAGATACGCAGTATTTT.

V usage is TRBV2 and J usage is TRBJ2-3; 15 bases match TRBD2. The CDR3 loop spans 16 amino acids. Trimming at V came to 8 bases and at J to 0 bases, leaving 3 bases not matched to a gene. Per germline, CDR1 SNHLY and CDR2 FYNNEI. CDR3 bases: TGTGCCAGCGGACTAGCGGGGGGGTCTAGCACAGATACGCAGTATTTT. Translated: CASGLAGGSSTDTQYF.

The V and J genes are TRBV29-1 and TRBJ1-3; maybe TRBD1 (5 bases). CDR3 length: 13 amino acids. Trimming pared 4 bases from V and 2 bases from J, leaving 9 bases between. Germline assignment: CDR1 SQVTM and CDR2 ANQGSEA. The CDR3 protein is CSVVGAPGNTIYF. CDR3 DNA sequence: TGCAGCGTTGTTGGGGCTCCTGGAAACACCATATATTTT.